The sequence of this TCR beta chain was determined in a study of shared clonotypes between healthy human individuals. Whole-study results and caveats: The study generally estimated greater richness for naive than memory subsets.

Some clones are missing from TCRdb's copy, which holds only in-frame ones; the method was immunoSEQ multiplex PCR. The sample yields 1,500,000 or so clones, approximately 98.5% seen once. Of note for this clone: Antigen specificity is unknown. The sample holds other DNA sequences that translate to the same CDR3.

Germline V gene lookup returns CDR1 SEHNR and CDR2 FQNEAQ (reference sequence). Losses at the gene ends were 8 bases for V and 7 bases for J; bases not matched to a gene: 5. The CDR3 consists of 14 residues. The material sequenced was naive CD4+ T cells sorted from blood. Regarding subset: CD45RA+ positively selected. V gene TRBV7-9 combines with J gene TRBJ2-1; 13 bases map to TRBD2. This TCR was sampled from a young man in good health. The CDR3 spells CASSPLAGGNEQFF. CDR3 in DNA: TGTGCCAGCTCCCCACTAGCGGGAGGGAATGAGCAGTTCTTC.